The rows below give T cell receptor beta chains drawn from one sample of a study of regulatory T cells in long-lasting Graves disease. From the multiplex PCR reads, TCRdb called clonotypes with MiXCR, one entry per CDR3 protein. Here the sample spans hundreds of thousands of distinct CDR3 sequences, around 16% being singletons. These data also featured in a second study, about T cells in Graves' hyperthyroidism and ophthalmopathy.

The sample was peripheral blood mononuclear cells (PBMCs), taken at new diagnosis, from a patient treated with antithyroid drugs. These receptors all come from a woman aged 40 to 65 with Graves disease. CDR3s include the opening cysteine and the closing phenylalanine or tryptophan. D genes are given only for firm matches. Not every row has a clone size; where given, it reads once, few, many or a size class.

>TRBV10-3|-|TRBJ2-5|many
TGTGCCACCGCCAAGGAGGAGACCCAGTACTTC
CATAKEETQYF
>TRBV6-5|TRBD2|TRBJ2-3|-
TGTGCCAGCAGTTATCGGGGGGGCCAGGCGGCAGATACGCAGTATTTT
CASSYRGGQAADTQYF
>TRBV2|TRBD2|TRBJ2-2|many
TGTGCCAGCAGACGGGGACTAGCGGGGGGGCGGTGGGGCACCGGGGAGCTGTTTTTT
CASRRGLAGGRWGTGELFF
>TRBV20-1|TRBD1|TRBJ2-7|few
TGCAGTGCTCCCCCCCCCCCCTCGGGACAGAGTTCCTACGAGCAGTACTTC
CSAPPPPSGQSSYEQYF
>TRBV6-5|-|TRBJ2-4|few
TGTGCCAGCAGTTCCGGGTTAAACATTCAGTACTTC
CASSSGLNIQYF
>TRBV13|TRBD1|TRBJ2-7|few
TGTGCCAGCAGCTTAGGCCGGGACAGGTACTACGAGCAGTACTTC
CASSLGRDRYYEQYF
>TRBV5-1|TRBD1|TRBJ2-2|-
TGCGCCAGCAGCTTAGGACAGGGGAGGAGCACCGGGGAGCTGTTTTTT
CASSLGQGRSTGELFF
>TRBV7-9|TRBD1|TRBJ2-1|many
TGTGCCAGCAGCCAAACCACCGGACAGGTTTTCTACAATGAGCAGTTCTTC
CASSQTTGQVFYNEQFF
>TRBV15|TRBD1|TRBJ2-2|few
TGTGCCACCAGCAGAGGACAGGGGGAATCTGGGGAGCTGTTTTTT
CATSRGQGESGELFF
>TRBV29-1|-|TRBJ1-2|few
TGCAGCGCTACGCCGGGGGGCTATGGCTACACCTTC
CSATPGGYGYTF
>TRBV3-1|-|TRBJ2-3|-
TGTGCCAGCAGCCAAGTGAAAGATACGCAGTATTTT
CASSQVKDTQYF
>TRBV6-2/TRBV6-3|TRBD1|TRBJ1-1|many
TGTGCCAGCAGTTACTCGCAGGGGGGCTGGAGTCTTGGGACTGAAGCTTTCTTT
CASSYSQGGWSLGTEAFF
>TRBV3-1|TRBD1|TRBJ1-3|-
TGTGCCAGCAGCCAAGATCCCCGGACAGGGAGGGCCTCTGGAAACACCATATATTTT
CASSQDPRTGRASGNTIYF
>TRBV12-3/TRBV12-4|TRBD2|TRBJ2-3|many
TGTGCCAGCAGCGGCGGGGGGACGGTCGTCGCAGATACGCAGTATTTT
CASSGGGTVVADTQYF
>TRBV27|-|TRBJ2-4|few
TGTGCCAGCAGCTGGGCCCATTCGGACATTCAGTACTTC
CASSWAHSDIQYF
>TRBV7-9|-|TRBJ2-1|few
TGTGCCAGCAGCTCCGACAGGGACTCCCACAATGAGCAGTTCTTC
CASSSDRDSHNEQFF
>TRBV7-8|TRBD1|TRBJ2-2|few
TGTGCCAGTGTCGGGACAGCAGGCGGGGAGCTGTTTTTT
CASVGTAGGELFF
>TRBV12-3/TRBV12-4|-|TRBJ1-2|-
TGTGCCAGCACCACTAACTATGGCTACACCTTC
CASTTNYGYTF
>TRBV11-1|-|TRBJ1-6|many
TGTGCCAGCAGCCTTGGGACGTATAATTCACCCCTCCACTTT
CASSLGTYNSPLHF
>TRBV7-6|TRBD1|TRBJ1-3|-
TGTGCCAGCAGCCCGGGACAGGGGATCTCTGGAAACACCATATATTTT
CASSPGQGISGNTIYF
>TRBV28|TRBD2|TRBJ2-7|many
TGTGCCAGCAAAGGTCTAGCGGAATACGAGCAGTACTTC
CASKGLAEYEQYF
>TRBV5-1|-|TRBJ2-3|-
TGCGCCAGCAGATTGGACACCGCCGATACGCAGTATTTT
CASRLDTADTQYF
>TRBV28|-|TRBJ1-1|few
TGTGCCAGCAGAGCAGGGGCTGGGAACACTGAAGCTTTCTTT
CASRAGAGNTEAFF
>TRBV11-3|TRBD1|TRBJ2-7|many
TGTGCCAGCAGCTTAGCCTCAACAGGGGCAACCTACGAGCAGTACTTC
CASSLASTGATYEQYF
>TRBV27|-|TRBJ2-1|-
TGTGCCAGCAGTTTAAGGGGGGCGACCTACAATGAGCAGTTCTTC
CASSLRGATYNEQFF
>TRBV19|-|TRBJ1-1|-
TGTGCCAGTAGTCAGCAGATGGGTATGAACACTGAAGCTTTCTTT
CASSQQMGMNTEAFF
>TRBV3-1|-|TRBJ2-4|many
TGTGCCAGCAGCCAAGAGGGGATCAAAAACATTCAGTACTTC
CASSQEGIKNIQYF
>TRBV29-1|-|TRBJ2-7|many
TGCAGCGTCCTCGACACATTTTACTCCTACGAGCAGTACTTC
CSVLDTFYSYEQYF
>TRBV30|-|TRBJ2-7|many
TGTGCCTGGAGTGTACAGATCTACGAGCAGTACTTC
CAWSVQIYEQYF
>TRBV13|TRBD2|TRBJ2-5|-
TGTGCCAGCAGCTTTCGCGGGGGGCACCAAGAGACCCAGTACTTC
CASSFRGGHQETQYF
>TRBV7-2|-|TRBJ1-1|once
TGTGCCAGCAGCTTACAGGGGTTAGAAACTTTCTTT
CASSLQGLETFF
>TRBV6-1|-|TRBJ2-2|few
TGTGCCAGCAAGCTCGACCCCCACACCGGGGAGCTGTTTTTT
CASKLDPHTGELFF
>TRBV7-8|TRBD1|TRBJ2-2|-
TGTGCCAGCAGCACCAGGACAGGGGGGTACACCGGGGAGCTGTTTTTT
CASSTRTGGYTGELFF
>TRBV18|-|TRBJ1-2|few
TGTGCCAGCTCACCGGCAGGAGGGATAGGCTACACCTTC
CASSPAGGIGYTF
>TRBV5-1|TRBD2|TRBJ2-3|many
TGCGCCAGCAGCTTGGCTCTAGCGGGGGTTAGCACAGATACGCAGTATTTT
CASSLALAGVSTDTQYF
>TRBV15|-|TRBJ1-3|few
TGTGCCACCAGCAGAGATCGTACCCAAGGAAACACCATATATTTT
CATSRDRTQGNTIYF